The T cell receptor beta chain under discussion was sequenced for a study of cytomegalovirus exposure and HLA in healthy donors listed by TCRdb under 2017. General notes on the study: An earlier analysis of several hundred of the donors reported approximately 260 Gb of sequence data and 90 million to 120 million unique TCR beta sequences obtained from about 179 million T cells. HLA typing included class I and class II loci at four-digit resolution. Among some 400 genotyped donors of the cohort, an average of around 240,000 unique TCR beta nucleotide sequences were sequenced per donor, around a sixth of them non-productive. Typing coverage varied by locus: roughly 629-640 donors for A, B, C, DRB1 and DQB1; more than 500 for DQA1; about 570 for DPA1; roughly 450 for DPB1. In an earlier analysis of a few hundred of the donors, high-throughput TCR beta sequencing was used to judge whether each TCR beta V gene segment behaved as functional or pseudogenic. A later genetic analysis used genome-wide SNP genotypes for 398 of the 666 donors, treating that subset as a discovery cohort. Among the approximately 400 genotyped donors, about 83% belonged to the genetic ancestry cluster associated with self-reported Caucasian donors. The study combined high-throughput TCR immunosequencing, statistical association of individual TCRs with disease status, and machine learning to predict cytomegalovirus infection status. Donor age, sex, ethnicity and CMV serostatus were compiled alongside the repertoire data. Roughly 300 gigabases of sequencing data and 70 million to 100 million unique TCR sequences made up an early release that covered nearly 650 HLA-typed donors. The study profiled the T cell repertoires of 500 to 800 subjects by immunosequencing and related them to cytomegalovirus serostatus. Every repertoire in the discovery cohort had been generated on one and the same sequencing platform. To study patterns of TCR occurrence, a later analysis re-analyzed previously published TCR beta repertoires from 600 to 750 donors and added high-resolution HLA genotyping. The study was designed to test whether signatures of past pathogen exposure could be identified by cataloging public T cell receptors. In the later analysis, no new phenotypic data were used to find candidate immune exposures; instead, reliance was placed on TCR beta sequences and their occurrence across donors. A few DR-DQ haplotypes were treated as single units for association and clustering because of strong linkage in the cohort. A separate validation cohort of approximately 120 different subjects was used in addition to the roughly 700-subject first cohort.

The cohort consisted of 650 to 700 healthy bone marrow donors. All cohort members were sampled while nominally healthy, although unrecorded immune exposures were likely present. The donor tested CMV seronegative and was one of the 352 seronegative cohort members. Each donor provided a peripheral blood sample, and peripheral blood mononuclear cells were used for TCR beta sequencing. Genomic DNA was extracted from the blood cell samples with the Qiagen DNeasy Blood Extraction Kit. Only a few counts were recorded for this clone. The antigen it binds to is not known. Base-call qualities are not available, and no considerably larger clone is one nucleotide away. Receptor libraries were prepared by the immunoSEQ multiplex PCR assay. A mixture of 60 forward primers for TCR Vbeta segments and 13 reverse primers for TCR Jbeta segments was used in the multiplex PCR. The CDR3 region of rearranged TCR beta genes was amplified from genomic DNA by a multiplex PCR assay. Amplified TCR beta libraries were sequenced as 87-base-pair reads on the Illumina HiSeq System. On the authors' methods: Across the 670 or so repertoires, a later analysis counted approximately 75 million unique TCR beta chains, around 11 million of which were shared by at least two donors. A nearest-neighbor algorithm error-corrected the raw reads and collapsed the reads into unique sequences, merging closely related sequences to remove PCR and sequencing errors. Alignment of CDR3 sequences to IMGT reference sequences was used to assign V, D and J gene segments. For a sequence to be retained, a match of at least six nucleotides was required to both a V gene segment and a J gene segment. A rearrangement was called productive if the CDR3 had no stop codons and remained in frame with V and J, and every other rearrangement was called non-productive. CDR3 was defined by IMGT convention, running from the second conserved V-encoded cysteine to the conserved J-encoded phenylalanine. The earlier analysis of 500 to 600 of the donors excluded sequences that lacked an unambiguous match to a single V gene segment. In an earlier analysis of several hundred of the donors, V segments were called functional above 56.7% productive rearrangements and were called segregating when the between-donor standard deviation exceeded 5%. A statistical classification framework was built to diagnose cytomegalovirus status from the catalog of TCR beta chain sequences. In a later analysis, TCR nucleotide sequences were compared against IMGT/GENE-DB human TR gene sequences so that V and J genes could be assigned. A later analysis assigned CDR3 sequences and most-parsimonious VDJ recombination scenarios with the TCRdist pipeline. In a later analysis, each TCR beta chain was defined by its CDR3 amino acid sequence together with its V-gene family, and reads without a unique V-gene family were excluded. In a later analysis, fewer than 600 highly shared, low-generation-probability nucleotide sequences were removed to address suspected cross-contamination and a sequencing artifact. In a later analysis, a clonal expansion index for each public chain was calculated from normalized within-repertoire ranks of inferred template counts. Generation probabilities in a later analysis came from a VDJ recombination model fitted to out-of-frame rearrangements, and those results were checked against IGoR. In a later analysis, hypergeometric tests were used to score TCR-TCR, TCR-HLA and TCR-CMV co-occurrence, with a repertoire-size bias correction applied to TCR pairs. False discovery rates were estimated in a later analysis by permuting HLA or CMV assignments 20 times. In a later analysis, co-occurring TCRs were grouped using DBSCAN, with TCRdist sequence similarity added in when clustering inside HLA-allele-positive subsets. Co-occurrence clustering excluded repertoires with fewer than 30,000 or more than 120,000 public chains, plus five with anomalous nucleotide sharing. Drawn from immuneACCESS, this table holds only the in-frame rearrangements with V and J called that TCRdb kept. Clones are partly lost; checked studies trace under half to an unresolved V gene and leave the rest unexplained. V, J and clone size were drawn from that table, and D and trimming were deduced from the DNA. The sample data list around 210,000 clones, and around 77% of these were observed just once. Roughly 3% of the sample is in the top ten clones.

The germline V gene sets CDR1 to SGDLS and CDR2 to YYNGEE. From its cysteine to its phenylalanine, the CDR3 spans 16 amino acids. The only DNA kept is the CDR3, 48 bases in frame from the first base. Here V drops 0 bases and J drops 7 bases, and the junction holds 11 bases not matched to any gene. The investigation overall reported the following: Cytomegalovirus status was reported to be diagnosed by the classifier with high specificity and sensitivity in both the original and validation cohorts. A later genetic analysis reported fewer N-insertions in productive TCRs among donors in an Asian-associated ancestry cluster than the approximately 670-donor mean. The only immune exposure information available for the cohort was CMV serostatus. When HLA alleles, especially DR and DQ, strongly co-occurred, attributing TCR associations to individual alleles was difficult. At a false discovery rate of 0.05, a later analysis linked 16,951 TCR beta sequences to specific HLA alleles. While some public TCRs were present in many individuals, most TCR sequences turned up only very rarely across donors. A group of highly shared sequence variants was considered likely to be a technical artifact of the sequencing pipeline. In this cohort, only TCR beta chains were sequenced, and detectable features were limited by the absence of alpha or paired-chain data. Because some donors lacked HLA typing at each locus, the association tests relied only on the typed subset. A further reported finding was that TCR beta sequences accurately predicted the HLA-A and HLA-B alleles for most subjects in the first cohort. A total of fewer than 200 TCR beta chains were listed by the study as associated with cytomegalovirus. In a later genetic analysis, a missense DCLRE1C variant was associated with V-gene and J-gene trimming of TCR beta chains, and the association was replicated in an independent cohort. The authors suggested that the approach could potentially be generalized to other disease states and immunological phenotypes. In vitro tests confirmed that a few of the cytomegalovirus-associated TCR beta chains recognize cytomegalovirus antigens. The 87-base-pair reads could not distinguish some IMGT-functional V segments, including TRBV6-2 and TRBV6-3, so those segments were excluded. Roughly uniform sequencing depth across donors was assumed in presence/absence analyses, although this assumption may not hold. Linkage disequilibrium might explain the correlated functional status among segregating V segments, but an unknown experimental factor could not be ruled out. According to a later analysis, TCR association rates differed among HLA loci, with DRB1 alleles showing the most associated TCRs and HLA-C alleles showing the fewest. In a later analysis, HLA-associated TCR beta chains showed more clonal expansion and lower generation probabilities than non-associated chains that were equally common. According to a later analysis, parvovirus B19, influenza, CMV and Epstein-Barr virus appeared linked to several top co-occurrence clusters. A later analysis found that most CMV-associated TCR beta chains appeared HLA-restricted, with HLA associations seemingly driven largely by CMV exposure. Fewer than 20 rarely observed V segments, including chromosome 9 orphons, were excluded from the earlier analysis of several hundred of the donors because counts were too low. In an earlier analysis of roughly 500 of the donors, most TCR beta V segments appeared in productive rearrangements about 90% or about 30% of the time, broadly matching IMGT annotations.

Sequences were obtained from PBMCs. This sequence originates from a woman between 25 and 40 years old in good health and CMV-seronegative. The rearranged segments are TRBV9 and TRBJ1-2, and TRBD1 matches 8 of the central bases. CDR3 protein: CASSVAKGGTGLGYTF. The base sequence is TGTGCCAGCAGCGTAGCGAAAGGAGGGACAGGTCTTGGCTACACCTTC.